This TCR beta chain comes out of a study of cytomegalovirus exposure and HLA in healthy donors. Turning to this clone: The antigen remains undetermined.

Nominal health characterized the donors when sampled, though unrecorded immune exposures were likely. CDR1 SEHNR and CDR2 FQNEAQ come from the germline V gene (reference sequence). Trimming left V 1 base short and J 2 bases short, with 9 bases between. The CDR3 is made up of 15 amino acids. Primers included in the PCR were 60 Vbeta and 13 Jbeta primers. Produced via immunoSEQ multiplex PCR; TCRdb's table is partial and in-frame only. The sample has 160,000 or so clones, 81% seen once. Study results and caveats: Reports credit the classifier with highly specific, highly sensitive diagnosis of cytomegalovirus status. Previous analysis showed most TCR beta V segments were productive about 90% or about 30% of the time.

The specimen was PBMCs. The sequence derives from a woman aged 18-29 years in good health and CMV-seropositive. The chain has TRBV7-9 and TRBJ1-5; D may be TRBD1 (6 bases). As DNA, the CDR3 is TGTGCCAGCAGCTTAGGACAGGATGGCAATCAGCCCCAGCATTTT. Its protein is CASSLGQDGNQPQHF.